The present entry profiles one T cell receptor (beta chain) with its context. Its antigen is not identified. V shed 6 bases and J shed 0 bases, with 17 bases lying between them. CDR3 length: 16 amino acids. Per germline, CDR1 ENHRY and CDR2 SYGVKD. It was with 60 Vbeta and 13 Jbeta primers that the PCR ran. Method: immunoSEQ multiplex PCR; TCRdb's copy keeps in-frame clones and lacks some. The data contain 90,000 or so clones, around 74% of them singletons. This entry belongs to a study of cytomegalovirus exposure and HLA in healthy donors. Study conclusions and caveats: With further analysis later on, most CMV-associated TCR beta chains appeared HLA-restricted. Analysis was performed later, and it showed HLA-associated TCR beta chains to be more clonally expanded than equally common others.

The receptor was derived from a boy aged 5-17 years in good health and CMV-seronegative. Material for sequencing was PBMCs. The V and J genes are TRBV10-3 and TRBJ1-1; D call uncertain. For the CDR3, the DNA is TGTGCCATCAGGGGCTCTGGTCCGCCAATGAACACTGAAGCTTTCTTT. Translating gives CAIRGSGPPMNTEAFF.